The 12 T cell receptor beta chains listed next were all sequenced from one sample in a study of blood T cell repertoires in COVID-19. The assay was immunoSEQ multiplex PCR, and TCRdb's table has in-frame clones only and misses some. This repertoire shows 95,000 to 150,000 clones, over 75% found once; its top ten account for more than 15%. Sequenced input: peripheral blood. Receptors were obtained from a man aged 55-75 years with active or convalescent COVID-19.

The J gene is TRBJ2-7, the V gene TRBV29-1; 8 nucleotides agree with TRBD2. Per the germline V gene, CDR1 is SQVTM and CDR2 is ANQGSEA. Unmatched junction bases numbered 3, after V lost 3 bases and J lost 2 bases. The CDR3 sequence is 13 residues long. The CDR3 loop reads CSVEGSGAYEQYF. CDR3 sequence (DNA): TGCAGCGTTGAGGGTAGCGGGGCCTACGAGCAGTACTTC.

This clone was observed a handful of times. The chain uses TRBV6-5 and TRBJ2-7; weak D call: TRBD2 (6 bases). This CDR3 has 13 residues. Germline assignment: CDR1 MNHEY and CDR2 SVGAGI. V lost 6 bases and J lost 1, with 10 bases in between. This chain's CDR3 is CASRRDLSYEQYF. As DNA, the CDR3 is TGTGCCAGCAGAAGGGACTTATCCTACGAGCAGTACTTC.

The CDR3 is CAWRPQGEGNQPQHF. The DNA for the CDR3 is TGTGCCTGGAGACCACAGGGGGAAGGCAATCAGCCCCAGCATTTT. This chain joins TRBV30 and TRBJ1-5; the match to TRBD1 covers 8 bases. The germline V gene encodes CDR1 GTSNPN and CDR2 SVGIG (reference sequence). V was clipped by 3 bases and J by 2 bases; unmatched bases: 6. The CDR3 is 15 amino acids.

The CDR3: CASMGLYHDTQYF. CDR3 in DNA: TGTGCCAGCATGGGACTCTACCACGATACGCAGTATTTT. V gene TRBV6-5 combines with J gene TRBJ2-3; a possible D gene is TRBD2 (6 bases). From germline, CDR1 is MNHEY and CDR2 SVGAGI. Trimming left V 7 bases short and J 6 bases short, with 14 bases between. This CDR3 has 13 amino acids.

J is TRBJ2-5 and V is TRBV6-1, with D maybe TRBD2 (6 bases). Germline CDR1 reads MNHNS; CDR2 reads SASEGT. Trimming shortened V by 6 bases and J by 4 bases, and 9 bases separated the two germline ends. The CDR3 contains 12 residues. This CDR3 is CASSQGGETQYF. The CDR3, as DNA: TGTGCCAGCAGCCAGGGAGGAGAGACCCAGTACTTC.

This chain joins TRBV12-3 or TRBV12-4 and TRBJ2-1, with D possibly matching TRBD2 (5 bases). V lost 11 bases, J lost 8 bases, and 10 bases lay in between. The CDR3 covers 10 residues. The CDR3, as DNA: TGTGCCTCGGGGAGTTATGAGCAGTTCTTC. It codes for CASGSYEQFF.

The rearrangement joins TRBV18 to TRBJ1-4; the D is unclear. V was clipped by 3 bases and J by 4 bases, with 9 bases between them. The germline CDR1 and CDR2 sequences are KGHSH and LQKENI. The CDR3 runs 14 residues. Here the CDR3 reads CASSPARGNEKLFF. The CDR3 DNA follows: TGTGCCAGCTCACCGGCCCGGGGTAATGAAAAACTGTTTTTT. Variable domain in full (rest from reference TRBV18 and TRBJ1-4): NAGVMQNPRHLVRRRGQEARLRCSPMKGHSHVYWYRQLPEEGLKFMVYLQKENIIDESGMPKERFSAEFPKEGPSILRIQQVVRGDSAAYFCASSPARGNEKLFFGSGTQLSVL.

The chain employs TRBV27 and TRBJ1-2, with a weak D call TRBD1 (5 bases). This CDR3 region has 14 residues. CDR1 is MNHEY, CDR2 SMNVEV, per germline (reference sequence). The V end lost 4 bases, the J end lost 7 bases, and 16 bases lay between the germline ends. CDR3 sequence reads: CASSSRGAWGGYTF. In DNA form, the CDR3 reads TGTGCCAGCAGTTCCCGCGGGGCTTGGGGTGGCTACACCTTC.

The CDR3, as DNA: TGTGCCAGCAGCTTAGCGCGGCAGGGCGGCCGCTACACCTTC. Encoded protein: CASSLARQGGRYTF. This rearrangement joins TRBV7-2 to TRBJ1-2; TRBD1 might be the D (5 bases). The V gene's germline CDR1 is SGHTA and CDR2 FQGNSA. The CDR3 covers 14 residues. Trimming shortened V by 0 bases and J by 9 bases, and 14 bases separated the two germline ends.

This chain joins TRBV28 and TRBJ2-5; 8 bases align to TRBD1. Trimming at V came to 7 bases and at J to 0 bases, leaving 7 bases not matched to a gene. Looked up from germline, CDR1 is MDHEN and CDR2 is SYDVKM. The CDR3 is made up of 15 amino acids. The DNA for the CDR3 is TGTGCCAGCAAGCGCGACAGGGGAAACCAAGAGACCCAGTACTTC. This translates into CASKRDRGNQETQYF. Together with reference TRBV28 and TRBJ2-5, the CDR3 gives the full variable domain: DVKVTQSSRYLVKRTGEKVFLECVQDMDHENMFWYRQDPGLGLRLIYFSYDVKMKEKGDIPEGYSVSREKKERFSLILESASTNQTSMYLCASKRDRGNQETQYFGPGTRLLVL.

DNA for the CDR3: TGCGCCAGCAGCTATGGGGGGTTATCCCAGCCCCAGCATTTT. Translating it yields CASSYGGLSQPQHF. V is TRBV5-1 and J is TRBJ1-5, with D tentatively TRBD1 (5 bases). This CDR3 region has 14 residues. Trimming left V 3 bases short and J 7 bases short, with 14 bases between. Looked up from germline, CDR1 is SGHRS and CDR2 is YFSETQ.

The chain employs TRBV7-2 and TRBJ2-2; 10 nucleotides match TRBD1. Germline lookup yields CDR1 SGHTA and CDR2 FQGNSA. The CDR3 runs 18 residues. J gave up 6 bases and V 6 bases, and 16 bases lay outside the gene matches. The CDR3 is CASRPRDRGLRISGELFF. Here the CDR3 DNA reads TGTGCCAGCAGACCCCGGGACAGGGGCCTCAGGATTTCCGGGGAGCTGTTTTTT.